This T cell receptor beta chain was sequenced for a study of OX40 agonist ivuxolimab in advanced cancers. As for the study in general: An agonistic anti-OX40 (CD134) antibody, ivuxolimab, was used to treat the patients.

The CDR3 contains 14 residues. Germline values: CDR1 SEHNR, CDR2 FQNEAQ (reference sequence). J was trimmed by 4 bases and V by 3 bases; bases with no gene match: 0. Measured with immunoSEQ multiplex PCR; TCRdb has only the in-frame clones, and not every one. In the table there are tens of thousands of clones, about 88% of which are singletons. The clonotype comes from an adult with an advanced solid tumor such as melanoma, head and neck, liver or kidney cancer. The chain joins TRBV7-9 to TRBJ1-4; 9 bases line up with TRBD1. The sample was CD4+ or CD8+ T cells sorted from blood, taken in a trial of the OX40 agonist ivuxolimab. CDR3 in amino acids: CASSLDRGNEKLFF. The CDR3 nucleotides are TGTGCCAGCAGCTTGGACAGGGGTAATGAAAAACTGTTTTTT.